The entry below describes one T cell receptor (beta chain). What it binds is not known. This record comes from a study of cytomegalovirus exposure and HLA in healthy donors. Study outcomes and limitations: Later genetic work tied a missense DCLRE1C variant to beta-chain V and J trimming.

PCR was performed using 60 Vbeta and 13 Jbeta primers. Assay used: immunoSEQ multiplex PCR; TCRdb lists only in-frame clones, some missing. The table records around 98,000 clones, about 81% of them present only once. Source material: PBMCs. This sequence originates from a man aged 35 to 55 in good health and CMV-seronegative.

This chain's CDR3 is CASQPGGGDGARGYTF. Written as DNA, the CDR3 is TGTGCCAGCCAGCCCGGCGGGGGGGATGGTGCGCGAGGCTACACCTTC. This chain joins TRBV7-9 and TRBJ1-2; maybe TRBD1 (5 bases). The CDR3 loop spans 16 amino acids. V was cut by 8 bases and J by 8 bases, with 27 bases left in between. Germline V gives CDR1 SEHNR, CDR2 FQNEAQ (reference sequence).